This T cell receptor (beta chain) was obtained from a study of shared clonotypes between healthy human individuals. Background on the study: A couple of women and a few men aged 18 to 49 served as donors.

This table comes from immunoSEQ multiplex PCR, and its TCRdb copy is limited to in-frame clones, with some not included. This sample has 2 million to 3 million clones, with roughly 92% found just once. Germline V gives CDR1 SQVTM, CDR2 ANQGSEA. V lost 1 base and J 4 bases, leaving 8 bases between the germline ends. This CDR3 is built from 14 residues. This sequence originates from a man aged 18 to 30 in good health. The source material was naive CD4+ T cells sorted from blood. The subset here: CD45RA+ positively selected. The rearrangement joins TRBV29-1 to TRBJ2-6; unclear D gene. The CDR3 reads CSVEGFSGANVLTF. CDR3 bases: TGCAGCGTTGAAGGTTTTTCCGGGGCCAACGTCCTGACTTTC.